The entry below describes one T cell receptor beta chain. What it recognizes is unknown. The data belong to a study of Ad26.COV2.S vaccination and SARS-CoV-2 variants. Turning to the study itself: The COV1001 Ad26.COV2.S trial arm included the donor.

Sequencing was performed with immunoSEQ multiplex PCR; in TCRdb, only in-frame clones are kept and a portion is missing. The profile shows about 350,000 clones, 80% to 90% of them singletons. Notes on the study in general: Analyses of TCR breadth and depth may have underestimated total T cell responses.

Treatment given: around 19 received Ad26.COV2.S at low or high dose, single or two shots; a few received placebo; per-sample allocation not given. Day 63 after the first injection of vaccine or placebo was the sampling time. An adult aged 18-55 years in Boston served as the donor. The CDR3 covers 15 residues. Trimming removed 10 bases at V and 0 bases at J, with 18 bases between. Germline CDR1 is SGHTA and CDR2 is FQGNSA. The material was peripheral blood, obtained in a trial of Ad26.COV2.S vaccine versus placebo. The chain joins TRBV7-2 to TRBJ1-1, with a possible D match to TRBD1 (5 bases). The clonotype comes from a person between 18 and 60 years old who received the Ad26.COV2.S COVID-19 vaccine or a placebo. CDR3 in amino acids: CATQYAGPVNTEAFF. The CDR3 bases are TGTGCCACCCAGTACGCAGGGCCGGTGAACACTGAAGCTTTCTTT.